This T cell receptor (beta chain) was sequenced during a study of blood T cell repertoires in COVID-19. Study-level background: The study drew acute and convalescent COVID-19 samples from the United States, Italy and Spain.

The CDR3 totals 15 residues. Per the germline V gene, CDR1 is MNHEY and CDR2 is SMNVEV (reference sequence). V dropped 2 bases and J dropped 1; count of bases not matched to a gene: 4. Participants came from around 25 US areas, aged about 18 to 89 years. Study processing details: Using reference gene primer amplification, nucleated cell counts were estimated. TCRdb's copy holds only in-frame clones and misses some; the assay was immunoSEQ multiplex PCR. D and trimming come from the DNA, and the V and J calls and clone size come from that table. This table holds about 170,000 clones, less than 90% found once.

This chain uses TRBV27 with TRBJ1-2, with TRBD1 matching over 7 bases. Sequenced input: PBMCs or T cells enriched from blood (not recorded which). This TCR was recovered from a woman in her fifties or sixties who had recovered from COVID-19. The CDR3 sequence is CASSLRQGVNYGYTF. The CDR3 DNA follows: TGTGCCAGCAGTTTACGGCAGGGGGTTAACTATGGCTACACCTTC.